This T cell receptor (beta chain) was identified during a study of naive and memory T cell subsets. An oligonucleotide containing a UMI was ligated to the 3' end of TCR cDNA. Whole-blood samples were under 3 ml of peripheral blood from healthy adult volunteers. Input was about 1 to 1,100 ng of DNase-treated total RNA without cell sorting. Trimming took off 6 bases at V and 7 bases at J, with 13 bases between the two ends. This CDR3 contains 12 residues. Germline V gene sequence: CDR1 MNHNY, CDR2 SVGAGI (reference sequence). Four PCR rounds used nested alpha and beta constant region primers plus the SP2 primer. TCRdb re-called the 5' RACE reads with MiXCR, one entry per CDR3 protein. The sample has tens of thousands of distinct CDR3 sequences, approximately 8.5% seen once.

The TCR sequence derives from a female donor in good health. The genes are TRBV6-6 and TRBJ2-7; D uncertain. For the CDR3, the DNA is TGTGCCAGCAGCCCCCGGTTTCCGGAGCAGTACTTC. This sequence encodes CASSPRFPEQYF.